The 17 T cell receptor beta chains below all came from one sample that was sequenced in a study of blood T cell repertoires in COVID-19. Clones were read by immunoSEQ multiplex PCR, and TCRdb kept only the in-frame ones, dropping some. The table shows more than 45,000 clones, with approximately 90% occurring only once. Sequencing was done on a sample of peripheral blood. Receptor source: a man between 65 and 85 years old with acute or convalescent COVID-19.

As DNA, the CDR3 is TGTGCCAGCTCACCCCTATCCCGGGGAGGGTGGGATGAAGCTTTCTTT. Protein: CASSPLSRGGWDEAFF. The V call is TRBV18, the J call TRBJ1-1, with D uncertain. The germline V and J ends were trimmed by 3 bases and 7 bases, with 21 bases remaining between them. Germline-derived CDR1 and CDR2 are KGHSH and LQKENI. The CDR3 length is 16 residues.

The sample holds a few counts of this clone. This chain joins TRBV7-9 and TRBJ1-1, with TRBD1 matching 7 bases. V shed 5 bases and J 8 bases; nucleotides not matched to a gene: 8. The CDR3 sequence is 13 residues long. Germline CDR1 is SEHNR and CDR2 is FQNEAQ (reference sequence). The CDR3 loop is CASSPRTGQEAFF. CDR3 bases: TGTGCCAGCAGCCCCCGGACAGGACAAGAAGCTTTCTTT.

The chain combines TRBV2 with TRBJ2-3; 11 positions match TRBD2. The germline CDR1 and CDR2 sequences are SNHLY and FYNNEI. J was trimmed by 0 bases and V by 4 bases; bases with no gene match: 0. CDR3 size: 15 residues. The CDR3 DNA is TGTGCCAGCAGTGGACTAGCGGGGAGCACAGATACGCAGTATTTT. This translates into CASSGLAGSTDTQYF.

The chain links TRBV11-1 to TRBJ1-2; D is undetermined. V dropped 5 bases and J dropped 0 bases, with 10 bases sitting between them. The CDR3 loop spans 14 amino acids. Germline CDR1 is SGHAT and CDR2 is FQDESV (reference sequence). The CDR3 DNA follows: TGTGCCAGCAGCCCCCGAGGGTCTAACTATGGCTACACCTTC. The encoded protein is CASSPRGSNYGYTF.

The chain is built from TRBV6-2 or TRBV6-3 and TRBJ1-5, with a weak D call TRBD1 (5 bases). The length of the CDR3 is 19 residues. The V and J ends lost 0 bases and 1 base respectively, with 19 bases between them. CDR1 is MNHEY, CDR2 SVGEGT, per germline. The CDR3 protein is CASSYSPHGGTWSNQPQHF. The CDR3 coding sequence is TGTGCCAGCAGTTACTCCCCTCACGGCGGGACTTGGAGCAATCAGCCCCAGCATTTT.

The V call is TRBV5-1, the J call TRBJ2-7, with TRBD1 matching 9 bases. V trimming: 4 bases; J trimming: 3 bases; junction bases outside the gene matches: 5. This CDR3 has 14 residues. Germline V CDR1 and CDR2: SGHRS, YFSETQ. Here the CDR3 DNA reads TGCGCCAGCAGCAGGACAGGGGCCGGCTACGAGCAGTACTTC. It specifies CASSRTGAGYEQYF.

In this sample, this clone turned up a few times. The gene calls are TRBV4-1 and TRBJ2-2; perhaps TRBD1 as D (5 bases). Looked up from germline, CDR1 is MGHRA and CDR2 is YSYEKL. The CDR3 length is 13 residues. Trimming left V 2 bases short and J 13 bases short, with 14 bases between. The CDR3 nucleotides read TGCGCCAGCAGCCAACCCTTTCAGGGTGGGCTGTTTTTT. This sequence encodes CASSQPFQGGLFF.

The chain links TRBV5-1 to TRBJ2-2, with TRBD1 identical over 9 bases. This CDR3 is 15 amino acids long. Germline lookup yields CDR1 SGHRS and CDR2 YFSETQ. Unmatched junction bases numbered 4, after V lost 6 bases and J lost 1 base. The CDR3 sequence: CASKRTGENTGELFF. In DNA, the CDR3 is TGCGCCAGCAAAAGGACAGGGGAGAACACCGGGGAGCTGTTTTTT.

The rearrangement uses TRBV11-2 and TRBJ1-2, with 8 bases fitting TRBD1. Unmatched junction bases numbered 16, after V lost 6 bases and J lost 4 bases. CDR3 length equals 17 residues. Germline assignment: CDR1 SGHAT and CDR2 FQNNGV. The CDR3 DNA follows: TGTGCCAGCAGACCTGTCAGGGGGCACGGTTTGGGCTATGGCTACACCTTC. Translated, it gives CASRPVRGHGLGYGYTF.

This chain links TRBV2 with TRBJ1-2; possible D gene TRBD1, 5 bases. V lost 7 bases and J 0 bases, leaving 15 bases between the germline ends. Germline CDR1 reads SNHLY; CDR2 reads FYNNEI. This CDR3 has 15 residues. The CDR3 sequence is CASIPDRYTNYGYTF. The CDR3 DNA sequence: TGTGCCAGCATCCCCGACAGATATACTAACTATGGCTACACCTTC.

The chain combines TRBV5-8 with TRBJ2-2; tentative D call: TRBD1 (7 bases). The CDR3 contains 20 residues. Germline CDR1 reads SGHTS; CDR2 reads YDEGEE. The V and J ends lost 3 bases and 0 bases respectively, with 24 bases between them. The CDR3 DNA reads as TGTGCCAGCAGCTCTCGACGGACAGGTTCCAGCGGGCCGAACACCGGGGAGCTGTTTTTT. This gives the protein CASSSRRTGSSGPNTGELFF.

This chain uses TRBV9 with TRBJ1-1, with 7 bases matching TRBD1. In germline, CDR1 is SGDLS, CDR2 YYNGEE. The CDR3 totals 15 residues. The ends lost 4 bases at V and 2 bases at J; junction bases unmatched: 8. CDR3 region: CASSPRTGPNTEAFF. For the CDR3, the DNA is TGTGCCAGCAGCCCGAGGACAGGCCCTAACACTGAAGCTTTCTTT. Full variable domain (rest looked up from reference TRBV9 and TRBJ1-1): DSGVTQTPKHLITATGQRVTLRCSPRSGDLSVYWYQQSLDQGLQFLIQYYNGEERAKGNILERFSAQQFPDLHSELNLSSLELGDSALYFCASSPRTGPNTEAFFGQGTRLTVV.

The rearrangement links TRBV5-5 to TRBJ1-2; D not resolved. There are 14 residues in the CDR3. Trimming cost V 5 bases and J 8 bases, with 19 bases left between them. Germline V gene lookup returns CDR1 SGHKS and CDR2 YYEKEE (reference sequence). The CDR3 is CASRPGPFEGGYTF. For the CDR3, the DNA is TGTGCCAGCAGACCCGGACCTTTTGAGGGAGGCTACACCTTC.

This chain connects TRBV6-5 to TRBJ1-4, with 8 bases lining up with TRBD1. V shed 6 bases and J 8 bases; nucleotides not matched to a gene: 5. CDR1 is MNHEY and CDR2 is SVGAGI in the germline V gene. The CDR3 spans 13 residues. The CDR3 DNA follows: TGTGCCAGCAGAGACAGGGGACGGGAAAAACTGTTTTTT. It is translated as CASRDRGREKLFF.

The chain is built from TRBV14 and TRBJ2-2; no clear D. The CDR3 runs 14 residues. Germline values: CDR1 SGHDN, CDR2 FVKESK. The V end was cut by 6 bases, the J end by 7 bases, with 15 bases between. The CDR3 protein is CASRPSLTSGELFF. In DNA form, the CDR3 reads TGTGCCAGCAGACCGTCCTTAACGAGCGGGGAGCTGTTTTTT.

This chain links TRBV19 with TRBJ1-1, with D uncertain. V shed 4 bases and J shed 0 bases, with 6 bases lying between them. The CDR3 has 13 amino acids. Germline V CDR1 and CDR2: LNHDA, SQIVND (reference sequence). The CDR3 loop reads CASSRTMNTEAFF. The DNA of the CDR3 is TGTGCCAGTAGTAGAACAATGAACACTGAAGCTTTCTTT.

The chain has TRBV5-6 and TRBJ1-1, with 10 bases aligning to TRBD1. Germline V CDR1 and CDR2: SGHDT, YYEEEE. After removal of 4 bases from V and 4 bases from J, the junction contained 7 bases not matched to a gene. This CDR3 contains 15 residues. DNA for the CDR3: TGTGCCAGCAGCGCCGGGGACAGGGGAAGCACTGAAGCTTTCTTT. Its translation is CASSAGDRGSTEAFF.